These 3 T cell receptor beta chains were sequenced from one sample in a study of cytomegalovirus exposure and HLA in healthy donors (dated by TCRdb to 2015 to 2018). Library generation was performed with the immunoSEQ multiplex PCR assay. The multiplex PCR relied on a mix of 60 forward primers for TCR Vbeta segments and 13 reverse primers for TCR Jbeta segments. TCRdb stores this immuneACCESS table with in-frame sequences only. Part of the clones is absent; in the studies checked, under half of the shortfall reflects unresolved V genes, and no reason is known for the rest. This sample has around 99,000 clones in its table, and just under 70% of those were observed once. Under 6.5% of the sample is held by the ten biggest clonotypes. The sample comprised PBMCs. The source is a woman in her seventies in good health and CMV-seropositive.

This chain joins TRBV4-1 and TRBJ1-3, with 7 bases fitting TRBD1. The CDR3 contains 18 residues. V trimming: 0 bases; J trimming: 0 bases; junction bases outside the gene matches: 8. Germline V lookup: CDR1 MGHRA, CDR2 YSYEKL. The CDR3 bases are TGCGCCAGCAGCCAAGACGGGGGGGACAGCAGCTCTGGAAACACCATATATTTT. It encodes CASSQDGGDSSSGNTIYF.

CDR3 in amino acids: CASRAGLGTDTQYF. The CDR3 DNA is TGTGCCAGCAGGGCGGGGTTGGGGACAGATACGCAGTATTTT. This rearrangement joins TRBV7-2 to TRBJ2-3, with D possibly TRBD2 on 6 matching bases. Deletions cut 6 bases from V and 3 bases from J, with 13 bases between. This CDR3 comprises 14 residues. Germline V gene lookup returns CDR1 SGHTA and CDR2 FQGNSA.

This clone has only one observation. The rearrangement links TRBV6-5 to TRBJ1-1, with 7 bases aligning to TRBD1. Germline CDR1 and CDR2: MNHEY and SVGAGI. Unmatched junction bases numbered 7, after V lost 2 bases and J lost 7 bases. This CDR3 has 14 amino acids. CDR3 sequence: CASSYRDRVGEAFF. The CDR3 coding sequence is TGTGCCAGCAGTTACCGCGACAGGGTGGGTGAAGCTTTCTTT.